One T cell receptor (beta chain) is described in this entry. Compared with germline, one end of the junction differs, possibly owing to a read error. PCR was performed using 60 Vbeta and 13 Jbeta primers. Clones were sequenced by immunoSEQ multiplex PCR, and TCRdb holds only the in-frame ones, with some missing. The data show about 140,000 clones, with around 80% seen just once and less than 1.5% held by the top ten. This specimen belongs to a study of cytomegalovirus exposure and HLA in healthy donors. Study-wide background: The study's early data release held roughly 90 million unique TCRs from HLA-typed donors.

The CDR3 consists of 14 residues. Germline CDR1 reads SNHLY; CDR2 reads FYNNEI. The sequence came from a man aged 30-40 years in good health and CMV-seropositive. Source material: PBMCs. The rearrangement joins TRBV2 to TRBJ2-2; D is perhaps TRBD1 (6 bases). The CDR3 sequence is CASRAQGNAGELFF. CDR3 nucleotides: TGTGCCAGCAGGGCGCAGGGGAACGCCGGGGAGCTGTTTTTT.